What follows are 30 T cell receptor beta chains derived from one specimen sequenced in a study of monozygotic twins with inflammatory bowel disease. TCRdb re-called the 5' RACE reads, yielding one record per CDR3 amino acid sequence without DNA. The sample holds some 100,000 distinct CDR3 sequences. Material: blood. The receptors originated from a human donor with ulcerative colitis or Crohn's disease, or a healthy co-twin of an affected twin (not recorded which).

The rearrangement links TRBV2 to TRBJ1-3; TCRdb picks TRBD1, but there is no DNA to check that call. The CDR3 has 13 amino acids. Germline V gives CDR1 SNHLY, CDR2 FYNNEI. CDR3 sequence: CASTTGYGNTIYF. Based on the CDR3 plus reference TRBV2 and TRBJ1-3, the full variable domain is EPEVTQTPSHQVTQMGQEVILRCVPISNHLYFYWYRQILGQKVEFLVSFYNNEISEKSEIFDDQFSVERPDGSNFTLKIRSTKLEDSAMYFCASTTGYGNTIYFGEGSWLTVV.

The chain links TRBV20-1 to TRBJ1-2; without DNA, the TCRdb call of TRBD1 cannot be checked. This CDR3 spans 14 amino acids. Per germline, CDR1 DFQATT and CDR2 SNEGSKA (reference sequence). The CDR3 loop is CSARGQLGLDGYTF.

The chain joins TRBV2 to TRBJ1-1; the D call from TCRdb, TRBD1, cannot be confirmed without DNA. The germline CDR1 and CDR2 sequences are SNHLY and FYNNEI. This CDR3 spans 18 amino acids. CDR3 region: CASSKTGAQLPEFSEAFF.

This chain links TRBV5-6 with TRBJ2-5; TCRdb indicates TRBD2, and absent DNA this call remains unverified. The CDR3 runs to 15 residues. CDR1 and CDR2 from the germline V gene are SGHDT and YYEEEE. This CDR3 reads CASSAQTSGGETQYF.

V is TRBV6-1 and J is TRBJ2-1; with no DNA, the TCRdb D assignment of TRBD1 cannot be verified. Per germline, CDR1 MNHNS and CDR2 SASEGT. CDR3 length: 15 amino acids. The chain's CDR3 is CASSRHRGAYNEQFF.

The chain has TRBV28 and TRBJ1-2. CDR1 and CDR2 from the germline V gene are MDHEN and SYDVKM. The CDR3 spans 15 residues. CDR3 amino acids: CASSLYLVKPGGYTF.

This chain joins TRBV7-8 and TRBJ1-5. The CDR3 runs to 15 residues. Germline CDR1 SGHVS, CDR2 FQNEAQ. CDR3 region: CASSLAVGSNQPQHF.

The V and J genes are TRBV5-1 and TRBJ2-1; checking the TCRdb D call of TRBD1 is not possible without DNA. CDR3 length: 13 residues. Germline CDR1 SGHRS, CDR2 YFSETQ. The CDR3 loop is CASSLVGHNEQFF.

This rearrangement joins TRBV10-3 to TRBJ1-6. Germline V gene sequence: CDR1 ENHRY, CDR2 SYGVKD. CDR3 length: 16 residues. This CDR3 reads CAISESNSHTNSPLHF.

The chain employs TRBV21-1 and TRBJ1-2; TCRdb outputs TRBD1, but without DNA this stays unchecked. TRBV21-1 is a pseudogene. CDR3 length: 17 amino acids. The CDR3: CASSKADPGLPDYGYTF.

This chain joins TRBV14 and TRBJ2-1. The CDR3 sequence is 13 residues long. Germline V gene sequence: CDR1 SGHDN, CDR2 FVKESK. The CDR3 sequence is CASSHFRHNEQFF.

The chain uses TRBV20-1 and TRBJ2-5; TCRdb designates TRBD1, a call that cannot be tested without DNA. This CDR3 comprises 14 residues. Germline V gives CDR1 DFQATT, CDR2 SNEGSKA (reference sequence). This CDR3 is CSARADSNQETQYF.

This chain links TRBV20-1 with TRBJ1-1; TCRdb's assignment of TRBD1 cannot be checked, as there is no DNA. The CDR3 loop spans 12 amino acids. Germline V lookup: CDR1 DFQATT, CDR2 SNEGSKA (reference sequence). This chain's CDR3 is CTLRDGDTEAFF.

The chain carries TRBV29-1 and TRBJ2-1; TCRdb reports TRBD1, a call that lacks DNA to check it against. The CDR3 contains 13 residues. CDR1 is SQVTM and CDR2 is ANQGSEA in the germline V gene. Here the CDR3 reads CSVEDEQGNEQFF.

This rearrangement joins TRBV27 to TRBJ2-1; lacking DNA, the TRBD2 call made by TCRdb goes unchecked. Germline V gene sequence: CDR1 MNHEY, CDR2 SMNVEV (reference sequence). The CDR3 length is 15 residues. The CDR3 here is CASRMSGPSYNEQFF.

The chain is built from TRBV5-1 and TRBJ1-1. The CDR3 consists of 16 residues. The germline CDR1 and CDR2 sequences are SGHRS and YFSETQ. This CDR3 reads CASSLRSDRLNTEAFF.

The rearrangement links TRBV20-1 to TRBJ2-1; the D call of TRBD2 rests on TCRdb alone, since no DNA is present to check it. This CDR3 comprises 12 residues. The germline V gene has CDR1 DFQATT and CDR2 SNEGSKA (reference sequence). CDR3 in amino acids: CSARDRTRTEFF.

The chain is built from TRBV5-6 and TRBJ1-1. This CDR3 is built from 14 residues. Germline-derived CDR1 and CDR2 are SGHDT and YYEEEE. The CDR3 spells CASSRHAGNTEAFF.

This rearrangement joins TRBV13 to TRBJ2-7; TCRdb lists TRBD2, though no DNA is available to test this call. The CDR3 loop spans 17 amino acids. The germline gives CDR1 PRHDT, CDR2 FYEKMQ (reference sequence). CDR3 protein: CASSPRPLPVPSYEQYF.

This sequence joins TRBV21-1 and TRBJ2-1; TCRdb indicates TRBD1, and absent DNA this call remains unverified. TRBV21-1 is a known pseudogene. This CDR3 is built from 17 residues. The CDR3 reads CASSPHQGGSAHNEQFF.

V usage is TRBV11-2 and J usage is TRBJ1-1. Germline V gives CDR1 SGHAT, CDR2 FQNNGV. The CDR3 has 13 residues. CDR3 residues: CASSLNMGSEAFF.

The chain carries TRBV7-8 and TRBJ2-5; the D gene TCRdb calls, TRBD1, cannot be checked with no DNA. Germline V gene lookup returns CDR1 SGHVS and CDR2 FQNEAQ. The CDR3 sequence is 16 residues long. CDR3: CASSLRDRGYQETQYF.

This chain joins TRBV29-1 and TRBJ2-3. Germline loops: CDR1 SQVTM, CDR2 ANQGSEA. The CDR3 is made up of 13 amino acids. The CDR3 here is CSVEGPGTDTQYF.

The chain employs TRBV20-1 and TRBJ2-1. The CDR3 totals 11 residues. Germline V gene data show CDR1 as DFQATT and CDR2 as SNEGSKA (reference sequence). This chain's CDR3 is CSARGLNEQFF.

The chain joins TRBV9 to TRBJ2-3. CDR1 and CDR2 from the germline V gene are SGDLS and YYNGEE. The CDR3 sequence is 12 residues long. The CDR3 loop reads CASSISTYTQYF.

The chain combines TRBV7-8 with TRBJ2-2; the TCRdb call, TRBD1, lacks DNA for checking. Germline V gene data show CDR1 as SGHVS and CDR2 as FQNEAQ. This CDR3 contains 16 residues. CDR3 region: CASSLHGQGNTGELFF.

The chain joins TRBV20-1 to TRBJ2-3; checking the TCRdb D call of TRBD2 is not possible without DNA. This CDR3 contains 13 residues. Germline values: CDR1 DFQATT, CDR2 SNEGSKA (reference sequence). CDR3: CSASGRVTDTQYF.

The CDR3 sequence is CASSLGSRSSYEQYF. V usage is TRBV5-1 and J usage is TRBJ2-7. Germline V CDR1 and CDR2: SGHRS, YFSETQ. The CDR3 contains 15 residues.

V is TRBV27 and J is TRBJ2-3; TCRdb designates TRBD1, a call that cannot be tested without DNA. Germline-derived CDR1 and CDR2 are MNHEY and SMNVEV (reference sequence). The CDR3 sequence is 14 residues long. CDR3 loop: CASRRDRYTDTQYF.

The chain links TRBV24-1 to TRBJ2-5; the TRBD2 assignment by TCRdb is unverifiable without DNA. This CDR3 contains 14 residues. In germline, CDR1 is KGHDR, CDR2 SFDVKD. This CDR3 reads CATSEGTNQEAQYF.